This TCR beta chain was profiled in a study of blood T cell repertoires in COVID-19. Study information: T cells, B-cell-depleted T cells, or PBMCs provided the cDNA or gDNA that served as material.

The CDR3 is 15 residues long. CDR1 SGHRS and CDR2 YFSETQ come from the germline V gene. The V segment lost 6 bases and the J segment 7 bases; nucleotides outside the gene matches: 10. TCRdb's copy holds only in-frame clones and misses some; the assay was immunoSEQ multiplex PCR. The table records 310,000 or so clones, about four fifths of them present only once. Specimen: peripheral blood. This clonotype was obtained from a woman in her forties or fifties with acute or convalescent COVID-19. V is TRBV5-1 and J is TRBJ2-1; 10 nucleotides agree with TRBD2. Here the CDR3 reads CASTLGAGGGNEQFF. CDR3 sequence (DNA): TGCGCCAGCACTCTGGGAGCGGGAGGGGGTAATGAGCAGTTCTTC.